A single sample gave rise to the 25 T cell receptor beta chains below, sequenced in a study of blood T cell repertoires in COVID-19. Libraries were prepared by immunoSEQ multiplex PCR; TCRdb keeps only in-frame clonotypes and omits some of them. The repertoire holds around 70,000 clones, with over 75% as singletons. The sequenced material came from peripheral blood. The receptors come from a man between 50 and 59 years old with active COVID-19.

V is TRBV7-9 and J is TRBJ2-1, with 8 positions matching TRBD1. This CDR3 region has 16 residues. The junction had 13 bases not matched to a gene; V was cut back by 4 bases and J by 8 bases. CDR1 and CDR2 (germline): SEHNR, FQNEAQ (reference sequence). The CDR3 reads CASSSGRAGGWDEQFF. In DNA, the CDR3 is TGTGCCAGCAGCTCAGGCCGAGCAGGGGGCTGGGATGAGCAGTTCTTC.

The J gene is TRBJ2-7, the V gene TRBV3-1 (or the pseudogene TRBV3-2); the match to TRBD1 covers 9 bases. J was trimmed by 4 bases and V by 3 bases; bases with no gene match: 10. This CDR3 has 16 residues. Germline values: CDR1 LGHDT, CDR2 YNNKEL (reference sequence). The CDR3 DNA is TGTGCCAGCAGCCAGACGAAGGGACAGGGTGTGTACGAGCAGTACTTC. It encodes CASSQTKGQGVYEQYF.

The chain carries TRBV5-8 and TRBJ1-1; tentative D call: TRBD1 (6 bases). Trimming removed 2 bases from V and 5 bases from J, with 13 bases in between. The germline V gene has CDR1 SGHTS and CDR2 YDEGEE. The CDR3 sequence is 14 residues long. The CDR3 DNA reads TGTGCCAGCAGCTTTCAGGGGCGAGGTACTGAAGCTTTCTTT. Protein product: CASSFQGRGTEAFF. Using reference TRBV5-8 and TRBJ1-1 for the parts outside the CDR3, the full variable domain is EAGVTQSPTHLIKTRGQQATLRCSPISGHTSVYWYQQALGLGLQFLLWYDEGEERNRGNFPPRFSGRQFPNYSSELNVNALELEDSALYLCASSFQGRGTEAFFGQGTRLTVV.

The chain joins TRBV5-1 to TRBJ2-3; possibly TRBD2 for D (6 bases). V was clipped by 4 bases and J by 4 bases, with 16 bases between them. Germline CDR1 is SGHRS and CDR2 is YFSETQ. This CDR3 spans 15 amino acids. The CDR3 region is CASSRWGGTADTQYF. CDR3 in DNA: TGCGCCAGCAGCCGGTGGGGCGGGACCGCAGATACGCAGTATTTT. Full variable domain (remainder filled in from reference TRBV5-1 and TRBJ2-3): KAGVTQTPRYLIKTRGQQVTLSCSPISGHRSVSWYQQTPGQGLQFLFEYFSETQRNKGNFPGRFSGRQFSNSRSEMNVSTLELGDSALYLCASSRWGGTADTQYFGPGTRLTVL.

The chain has TRBV9 and TRBJ2-1; 8 bases align to TRBD2. With V trimmed by 0 bases and J by 1 base, 0 bases remained unmatched. Germline CDR1 reads SGDLS; CDR2 reads YYNGEE. This CDR3 has 15 amino acids. The CDR3 DNA reads as TGTGCCAGCAGCGTAGCGGGGGGGTCCTACAATGAGCAGTTCTTC. This gives the protein CASSVAGGSYNEQFF. The full variable domain, with the rest looked up from reference TRBV9 and TRBJ2-1, is DSGVTQTPKHLITATGQRVTLRCSPRSGDLSVYWYQQSLDQGLQFLIQYYNGEERAKGNILERFSAQQFPDLHSELNLSSLELGDSALYFCASSVAGGSYNEQFFGPGTRLTVL.

Points on this clone: Sequence at one end of the junction differs from germline and may be a read error. This chain links TRBV6-5 with TRBJ1-1, with a tentative D call TRBD1 (6 bases). CDR1 is MNHEY, CDR2 SVGAGI, per germline. This CDR3 region has 13 residues. The CDR3 region is CASSYFRDTEAFF. The DNA of the CDR3 is TGTGCCAGCAGTTACTTCCGGGACACCGAAGCTTTCTTT.

The rearrangement uses TRBV4-1 and TRBJ1-5; TRBD1 might be the D (6 bases). CDR3 length: 15 amino acids. CDR1 is MGHRA and CDR2 is YSYEKL in the germline V gene. Trimming stripped 0 bases from V and 2 bases from J, with 8 bases between. Here the CDR3 reads CASSQDNRGNQPQHF. The CDR3 DNA reads as TGCGCCAGCAGCCAAGATAACAGGGGCAATCAGCCCCAGCATTTT.

The chain combines TRBV7-2 with TRBJ1-2, with a tentative D call TRBD1 (6 bases). With 6 bases removed from V and 14 bases from J, the gap between germline ends came to 25 bases. Germline V gene sequence: CDR1 SGHTA, CDR2 FQGNSA. The CDR3 has 14 amino acids. The CDR3 bases are TGTGCCAGCAGACCTGGACAGTCTACTTCGGGCTTGACCTTC. This gives the protein CASRPGQSTSGLTF.

The chain has TRBV7-2 and TRBJ2-7; 7 bases align to TRBD1. Trimming cost V 4 bases and J 6 bases; bases outside gene matches: 9. The CDR3 sequence is 14 residues long. Germline lookup yields CDR1 SGHTA and CDR2 FQGNSA. The CDR3 bases are TGTGCCAGCAGCTCGACAGGGCTGCAACTCGAGCAGTACTTC. It specifies CASSSTGLQLEQYF.

This clone was detected only once. The V call is TRBV7-7, the J call TRBJ2-5, with D possibly TRBD1 on 5 matching bases. The germline gives CDR1 SSHAT, CDR2 FNYEAQ (reference sequence). This CDR3 is 19 amino acids long. V shed 4 bases and J shed 2 bases, with 26 bases lying between them. CDR3 DNA sequence: TGTGCCAGCAGCTCGCCGTATCGGAAACAGTTGCGGACACAAGAGACCCAGTACTTC. This codes for CASSSPYRKQLRTQETQYF.

The chain couples TRBV5-6 to TRBJ2-5; the D gene is possibly TRBD1 (5 bases). Trimming took off 0 bases at V and 2 bases at J, with 11 bases between the two ends. The CDR3 contains 15 residues. Germline CDR1 is SGHDT and CDR2 is YYEEEE. The CDR3, as DNA: TGTGCCAGCAGCTTGGACTTGGGGCCGCAAGAGACCCAGTACTTC. Translation gives CASSLDLGPQETQYF.

The V call is TRBV14, the J call TRBJ1-3; TRBD1 might be the D (5 bases). Germline V lookup: CDR1 SGHDN, CDR2 FVKESK. V was shortened by 4 bases and J by 4 bases, with 17 bases between the two germline ends. This CDR3 comprises 16 residues. This chain's CDR3 is CASSLSTAGSGNTIYF. The CDR3, as DNA: TGTGCCAGCAGCCTTTCGACGGCAGGGTCCGGAAACACCATATATTTT.

This chain links TRBV24-1 with TRBJ2-1, with 9 bases that match TRBD2. Trimming took 8 bases from V and 4 from J; bases not matched to a gene: 8. CDR1 and CDR2 (germline): KGHDR, SFDVKD. The CDR3 spans 15 residues. The DNA of the CDR3 is TGTGCCACCAACCCGGGACTAGCTGGATACAATGAGCAGTTCTTC. Translating gives CATNPGLAGYNEQFF.

The chain joins TRBV6-6 to TRBJ2-2; 7 nucleotides agree with TRBD1. Trimming removed 6 bases from V and 1 base from J; junction bases left unmatched: 2. Germline V gives CDR1 MNHNY, CDR2 SVGAGI (reference sequence). The length of the CDR3 is 14 residues. The CDR3 DNA sequence: TGTGCCAGCAGGGGACAGATGAACACCGGGGAGCTGTTTTTT. Protein sequence: CASRGQMNTGELFF.

The chain carries TRBV18 and TRBJ2-5; 8 bases are shared with TRBD2. The germline V gene has CDR1 KGHSH and CDR2 LQKENI. The length of the CDR3 is 18 residues. With V trimmed by 2 bases and J by 7 bases, 18 bases remained unmatched. In nucleotides, the CDR3 is TGTGCCAGCTCACCAGTGACTCAGCGGGGGAATCAAAAGGGGACCCAGTACTTC. Its translation is CASSPVTQRGNQKGTQYF.

The chain uses TRBV7-9 and TRBJ2-3; TRBD2 is a possible D gene (6 bases). Trimming pared 8 bases from V and 1 base from J, leaving 13 bases between. Germline assignment: CDR1 SEHNR and CDR2 FQNEAQ (reference sequence). The CDR3 totals 14 residues. CDR3 sequence reads: CASGSGLGTDTQYF. The CDR3 coding sequence is TGTGCCAGCGGTTCGGGACTCGGCACAGATACGCAGTATTTT.

This rearrangement joins TRBV4-1 to TRBJ2-5; 7 bases are a match to TRBD1. The CDR3 consists of 15 residues. Germline V lookup: CDR1 MGHRA, CDR2 YSYEKL. V lost 4 bases to trimming and J lost 1 base; unmatched junction nucleotides: 6. The CDR3, as DNA: TGCGCCAGCAGCCTGTCCGGGACAGTCCAAGAGACCCAGTACTTC. Its protein is CASSLSGTVQETQYF.

V usage is TRBV6-5 and J usage is TRBJ1-1, with D possibly TRBD1 on 6 matching bases. Trimming stripped 9 bases from V and 6 bases from J, with 17 bases between. Per germline, CDR1 MNHEY and CDR2 SVGAGI. The CDR3 length is 13 residues. CDR3 coding DNA: TGTGCCAGTTTTGTACAGGGAATATCTGAAGCTTTCTTT. Translating it yields CASFVQGISEAFF.

J is TRBJ1-6 and V is TRBV30; TRBD1 might be the D (5 bases). The V end lost 2 bases, the J end lost 6 bases, and 14 bases lay between the germline ends. The CDR3 sequence is 15 residues long. The V gene's germline CDR1 is GTSNPN and CDR2 SVGIG (reference sequence). CDR3 bases: TGTGCCTGGAGTACAGGTACAGCCTCTAATTCACCCCTCCACTTT. This gives the protein CAWSTGTASNSPLHF. Combining the CDR3 with reference TRBV30 and TRBJ1-6 gives the whole variable domain SQTIHQWPATLVQPVGSPLSLECTVEGTSNPNLYWYRQAAGRGLQLLFYSVGIGQISSEVPQNLSASRPQDRQFILSSKKLLLSDSGFYLCAWSTGTASNSPLHFGNGTRLTVT.

The CDR3 DNA reads TGCGCCAGCAGCCAACAGGGCCCTGGGGCCAACGTCCTGACTTTC. The encoded protein is CASSQQGPGANVLTF. V and J are TRBV4-3 and TRBJ2-6, with D possibly being TRBD1 (5 bases). This CDR3 comprises 15 residues. The germline CDR1 and CDR2 sequences are LGHNA and YSLEER. The V and J ends lost 2 bases and 2 bases respectively, with 7 bases between them.

This chain connects TRBV9 to TRBJ1-1, with TRBD1 identical over 8 bases. CDR3 length: 14 amino acids. V lost 1 base, J lost 1 base, and 0 bases stayed unmatched. The V gene's germline CDR1 is SGDLS and CDR2 YYNGEE. The CDR3 reads CASSVTGGNTEAFF. The CDR3 DNA follows: TGTGCCAGCAGCGTAACAGGGGGGAACACTGAAGCTTTCTTT.

This CDR3 reads CASSLASGTEETQYF. CDR3 nucleotide sequence: TGTGCCAGCAGTTTAGCCTCCGGGACAGAAGAGACCCAGTACTTC. The rearrangement links TRBV28 to TRBJ2-5; 7 bases agree with TRBD1. Germline V gives CDR1 MDHEN, CDR2 SYDVKM. This CDR3 is built from 15 residues. The V and J ends lost 2 bases and 3 bases, in that order; junction bases with no gene match: 6. The whole variable domain, filled in from reference TRBV28 and TRBJ2-5, reads DVKVTQSSRYLVKRTGEKVFLECVQDMDHENMFWYRQDPGLGLRLIYFSYDVKMKEKGDIPEGYSVSREKKERFSLILESASTNQTSMYLCASSLASGTEETQYFGPGTRLLVL.

This sequence joins TRBV30 and TRBJ2-2, with TRBD2 as a possible D gene (5 bases). With 3 bases removed from V and 0 bases from J, the gap between germline ends came to 8 bases. The length of the CDR3 is 14 residues. CDR1 and CDR2 from the germline V gene are GTSNPN and SVGIG (reference sequence). The DNA of the CDR3 is TGTGCCTGGAGGTCCGGGGCGAACACCGGGGAGCTGTTTTTT. It codes for CAWRSGANTGELFF.

This clone has just one count. In nucleotides, the CDR3 is TGTGCCAGCAGTTCTAGGACTAGCGGGGGGCCCTACAATGAGCAGTTCTTC. Its protein product is CASSSRTSGGPYNEQFF. The chain links TRBV7-2 to TRBJ2-1, with 14 bases matching TRBD2. V shed 6 bases, J shed 2 bases, and the junction held 6 bases outside the gene matches. Germline lookup yields CDR1 SGHTA and CDR2 FQGNSA. This CDR3 region has 17 residues.

This CDR3 reads CASSELLGRRGGELFF. Written as DNA, the CDR3 is TGTGCCAGCAGTGAGTTACTAGGACGGCGGGGCGGGGAGCTGTTTTTT. The rearrangement links TRBV28 to TRBJ2-2, with D possibly being TRBD2 (6 bases). The CDR3 is 16 amino acids. V lost 5 bases to trimming and J lost 7 bases, with 20 bases between them. Germline V gene data show CDR1 as MDHEN and CDR2 as SYDVKM.